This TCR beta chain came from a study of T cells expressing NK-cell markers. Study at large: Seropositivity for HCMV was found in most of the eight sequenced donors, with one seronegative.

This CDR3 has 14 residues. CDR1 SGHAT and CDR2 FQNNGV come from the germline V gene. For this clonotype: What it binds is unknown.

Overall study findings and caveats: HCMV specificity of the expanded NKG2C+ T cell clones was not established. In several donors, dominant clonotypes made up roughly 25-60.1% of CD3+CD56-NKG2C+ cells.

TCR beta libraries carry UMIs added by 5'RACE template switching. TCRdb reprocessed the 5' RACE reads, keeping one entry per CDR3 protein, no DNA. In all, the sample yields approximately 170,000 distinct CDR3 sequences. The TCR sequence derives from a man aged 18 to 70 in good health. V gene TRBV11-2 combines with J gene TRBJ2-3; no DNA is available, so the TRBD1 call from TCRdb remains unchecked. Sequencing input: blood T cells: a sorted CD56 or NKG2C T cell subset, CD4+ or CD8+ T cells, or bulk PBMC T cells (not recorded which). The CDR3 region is CASSLPLGRDTQYF.